This T cell receptor beta chain was sequenced during a study of tumor-infiltrating lymphocytes in localized non-small cell lung cancer (dated by TCRdb to about 2021). For context, the study as a whole: Patients whose samples were collected after neoadjuvant chemotherapy, as well as both smokers and never-smokers and several histologies, were included in the cohort. Each patient provided resected tumor tissue plus uninvolved lung tissue from the same patient, with the uninvolved lung tissue described as non-adjacent to the tumor. The same patients underwent several integrated assays, with TCR sequencing performed together with flow cytometry, multiplex immunofluorescence, RNA-seq, exome sequencing and proteomics. The overall ICON cohort comprised 150 or so surgical patients with localized non-small cell lung cancer whose tumors were resected. The paired tumor versus uninvolved lung comparison of immunoSEQ T-cell fraction included roughly 54 patients.

Comment on this clone: Its specific antigen is unknown. Base qualities were left out, and no much larger clone turns up one base away.

What the authors observed across the whole study: Consistent with immunofluorescence CD3 counts, TCRbeta sequencing supported greater T cell infiltration in tumors than in uninvolved lung tissue. Because different assays used different pieces of the same tissue, intratumor heterogeneity could not be separated from technical variation. No difference in TCR-derived T-cell fraction was observed between the flow cytometry-defined immunotypes IM1 (good prognosis) and IM2 (poor prognosis). Because assay coverage varied across patients depending on available tissue quantity, TCR sequencing was performed for only a subset of the cohort.

The T-cell fraction in tumor and uninvolved lung tissue was provided by TCR sequencing with the immunoSEQ assay. In the original analysis: To analyze survival, patients were divided into a high T-cell fraction group (upper tertile) and a low T-cell fraction group (lower two tertiles), and the two groups were compared using a log-rank test. A signed-rank test was used to test differences in T-cell fraction between paired tumor and uninvolved lung samples. This is the immuneACCESS table as TCRdb keeps it, with only in-frame sequences that have V and J called. A part of the clones is gone; compared with another copy, unresolved V genes explain less than half, and the rest is unexplained. Clone size and the V and J calls come from that table; the DNA yielded D and trimming. The sample data list more than 10,000 clones, and about 82% of these were observed just once. Approximately 12% of the sample comes from the top ten.

ICON enrollment began in 2016, and the last patient was enrolled in September 2018. From a subcohort of some 80 patients, fresh tumor and matched uninvolved tissue were collected for in-depth immune analyses, including TCR sequencing. DNA isolated from bulk tissue, without cell sorting, was used for TCR sequencing. The sequenced material came from uninvolved lung tissue not adjacent to the tumor. The sequence was collected from a human donor with non-small cell lung cancer.

The CDR3 reads CASRGVGETQYF. The DNA sequence reads TGTGCCAGCCGCGGGGTCGGAGAGACCCAGTACTTC. The rearranged chain carries TRBV6-1 and TRBJ2-5; a weak D assignment points to TRBD2 (6 bases agree). The CDR3 has 12 amino acids, counting the end cysteine and phenylalanine. The DNA shown is the 36-base CDR3, in frame from base 1. The V and J ends are trimmed by 8 bases and 4 bases, leaving 11 bases between them. The CDR1 and CDR2 encoded by the germline V gene are MNHNS and SASEGT.